Listed below are T cell receptor beta chains from one sample, sequenced in a study of Graves' ophthalmopathy and Graves' hyperthyroidism. Using its own MiXCR run on the multiplex PCR reads, TCRdb lists one record per CDR3 protein. Among around 590,000 distinct CDR3 sequences listed, less than 45% were seen once. The specimen sequenced was peripheral blood or thyroid tissue (not recorded which). The receptors were gathered from an adult man with Graves' hyperthyroidism. Both conserved end residues are part of each CDR3. The D gene is left open where the match is weak. Clone size is given for some rows only: seen once, a few or many times, or a class if the clone is expanded.

TRBD2	TRBJ2-7	TRBV10-3	13	once	TGTGCCATCACGACTAGCGGTTTCTACGAGCAGTACTTC	CAITTSGFYEQYF
NA	TRBJ2-1	TRBV19	12	NA	TGTGCCAGTAGTACACAGGGCTATGAGCAGTTCTTC	CASSTQGYEQFF
TRBD2	TRBJ2-2	TRBV5-1	14	NA	TGCGCCAGCAGTCTAGCGGGAGCCACCGGGGGGCTGTTTTTT	CASSLAGATGGLFF
NA	TRBJ1-6	TRBV9	15	many	TGTGCCAGCAGCGTAGGGGGATCCCAAAATTCACCCCTCCACTTT	CASSVGGSQNSPLHF
TRBD1	TRBJ1-4	TRBV7-9	14	many	TGTGCCAGCAGTCCGGACAGGGGAGAAGCAAAACTGTTTTTT	CASSPDRGEAKLFF
TRBD1	TRBJ1-5	TRBV7-2	14	many	TGTGCCAGCAGCGTCGACAGGGGCAATCAGCCCCAGCATTTT	CASSVDRGNQPQHF
TRBD2	TRBJ2-5	TRBV7-9	21	many	TGTGCCAGCAGCTTAGATGGTTGGCGGGAGGGCGGCTGGAGAACCCAAGAGACCCAGTACTTC	CASSLDGWREGGWRTQETQYF
TRBD1	TRBJ2-7	TRBV10-3	15	many	TGTGCCAGCAGCTCGGGGACAGGGGGCTCCTACGAGCAGTACTTC	CASSSGTGGSYEQYF
NA	TRBJ1-6	TRBV2	16	many	TGTGCCAGCAGGCCCACAGGGCCCCTCTTTAATTCACCCCTCCACTTT	CASRPTGPLFNSPLHF
NA	TRBJ2-1	TRBV12-3/TRBV12-4	15	few	TGTGCCAGCAGCCCCCCGCCTAGCGAGTACAATGAGCAGTTCTTC	CASSPPPSEYNEQFF
NA	TRBJ2-3	TRBV5-4	12	few	TGTGCCAGCAGCTTAGAAAGGGGTACGCAGTATTTT	CASSLERGTQYF
TRBD1	TRBJ1-3	TRBV29-1	13	many	TGCAGCGTTAACACAGGGGCTGGAAACACCATATATTTT	CSVNTGAGNTIYF
NA	TRBJ2-1	TRBV29-1	14	few	TGCAGCGTTACCGGACTGGGCACCTACAATGAGCAGTTCTTC	CSVTGLGTYNEQFF
TRBD2	TRBJ2-7	TRBV20-1	14	many	TGCAGTGCCCAACGGACTAGCGGCTCCTACGAGCAGTACTTC	CSAQRTSGSYEQYF